This is a list of T cell receptor beta chains from one sample in a study of vaccination and CD4 T cells after COVID-19. MiXCR was run by TCRdb on the PCR reads, yielding one entry per CDR3 protein. The sample consists of around 25,000 distinct CDR3 sequences, 28% of them appearing once. The antigens these receptors bind are not known. This specimen consisted of CD4+ T cells from blood, cultured in vitro, obtained about 7 months after SARS-CoV-2 vaccination. These receptor sequences come from a human donor who had recovered from COVID-19. CDR3s include the opening cysteine and the closing phenylalanine or tryptophan. The D gene is left open where the match is weak. Expanded clones get a size class; other rows say once, few or many, or leave the size out.

J gene | clone size | D gene | V gene | CDR3 protein | CDR3 DNA
TRBJ1-2 | NA | TRBD1 | TRBV18 | CASSPPNYRGMNGYTF | TGTGCCAGCTCACCACCCAACTACAGGGGGATGAATGGCTACACCTTC
TRBJ2-1 | once | TRBD2 | TRBV6-1 | CASRPTSGRYNEQFF | TGTGCCAGCAGGCCTACTAGCGGGAGGTACAATGAGCAGTTCTTC
TRBJ2-7 | few | TRBD1 | TRBV6-1 | CASRLRQGYEQYF | TGTGCCAGCAGATTGCGACAGGGCTACGAGCAGTACTTC
TRBJ2-3 | NA | NA | TRBV7-2 | CASSLVVGSGDTQYF | TGTGCCAGCAGCTTGGTAGTAGGGTCCGGAGATACGCAGTATTTT
TRBJ2-3 | NA | NA | TRBV20-1 | CSARTGTDTQYF | TGCAGTGCTAGGACAGGAACAGATACGCAGTATTTT
TRBJ2-2 | NA | NA | TRBV7-6 | CASSSDLGPHGELFF | TGTGCCAGCAGCTCCGATTTAGGGCCCCACGGGGAGCTGTTTTTT
TRBJ1-1 | NA | NA | TRBV20-1 | CSATDNPNTEAFF | TGCAGTGCGACCGACAACCCGAACACTGAAGCTTTCTTT
TRBJ2-7 | NA | NA | TRBV18 | CASSPTTRSYEQYF | TGTGCCAGCTCACCGACGACTAGATCCTACGAGCAGTACTTC
TRBJ1-1 | NA | NA | TRBV7-8 | CASSPGRGRDTEAFF | TGTGCCAGCAGCCCAGGGAGGGGTAGGGACACTGAAGCTTTCTTT
TRBJ2-5 | few | NA | TRBV20-1 | CSATHYSKETQYF | TGCAGTGCTACTCATTATTCAAAGGAGACCCAGTACTTC
TRBJ1-1 | few | TRBD1 | TRBV7-3 | CASKNQGGTEAFF | TGTGCCAGCAAAAACCAGGGGGGGACTGAAGCTTTCTTT
TRBJ2-5 | NA | TRBD2 | TRBV28 | CASSSHASGLKETQYF | TGTGCCAGCAGTTCCCACGCTAGCGGGCTTAAAGAGACCCAGTACTTC
TRBJ1-5 | many | NA | TRBV20-1 | CSASKTDENQPQHF | TGCAGTGCTAGTAAGACAGACGAGAATCAGCCCCAGCATTTT
TRBJ2-7 | few | NA | TRBV7-2 | CASSSSGFLTSGEQYF | TGTGCCAGCAGCAGCAGCGGCTTCTTGACTTCTGGGGAGCAGTACTTC
TRBJ2-5 | few | NA | TRBV7-6 | CASSVTPQETQYF | TGTGCCAGCAGCGTTACCCCCCAAGAGACCCAGTACTTC
TRBJ2-3 | few | NA | TRBV27 | CASSNRGLTDTQYF | TGTGCCAGCAGTAACAGGGGACTCACAGATACGCAGTATTTT
TRBJ2-7 | few | TRBD1 | TRBV20-1 | CSASPGQGAYEQYF | TGCAGTGCTAGTCCGGGACAGGGGGCGTACGAGCAGTACTTC
TRBJ2-1 | NA | NA | TRBV6-2/TRBV6-3 | CASSLGSNEQFF | TGTGCCAGCAGTCTAGGGAGCAATGAGCAGTTCTTC
TRBJ2-7 | few | NA | TRBV20-1 | CSARDETGAYEQYF | TGCAGTGCTAGAGACGAAACAGGTGCCTACGAGCAGTACTTC
TRBJ2-5 | medium-sized | NA | TRBV6-1 | CASSPRLGKSRETQYF | TGTGCCAGCAGTCCGAGACTGGGGAAGTCTCGGGAGACCCAGTACTTC
TRBJ2-7 | NA | NA | TRBV7-2 | CASSLTEGLYEQYF | TGTGCCAGCAGCTTGACGGAGGGGCTATACGAGCAGTACTTC
TRBJ2-1 | NA | NA | TRBV24-1 | CATSDSQAYTYNEQFF | TGTGCCACCAGTGATTCCCAAGCGTATACCTACAATGAGCAGTTCTTC
TRBJ2-5 | few | NA | TRBV7-3 | CASSLEREETQYF | TGTGCCAGCAGCTTGGAGAGGGAGGAGACCCAGTACTTC
TRBJ2-2 | NA | TRBD2 | TRBV20-1 | CSAAPGLDTGELFF | TGCAGTGCTGCTCCGGGACTAGACACCGGGGAGCTGTTTTTT
TRBJ2-3 | few | TRBD1 | TRBV20-1 | CSARRGRGTGDTQYF | TGCAGTGCTAGACGGGGACGGGGGACAGGGGATACGCAGTATTTT
TRBJ2-1 | NA | TRBD2 | TRBV10-3 | CAISESSGRAYNEQFF | TGTGCCATCAGTGAGTCTAGCGGGAGGGCCTACAATGAGCAGTTCTTC
TRBJ2-3 | NA | TRBD2 | TRBV20-1 | CSAGTSGVSTDTQYF | TGCAGTGCGGGGACTAGCGGGGTTAGCACAGATACGCAGTATTTT
TRBJ2-7 | few | TRBD2 | TRBV10-3 | CAIGTKAYEQYF | TGTGCCATTGGGACTAAAGCCTACGAGCAGTACTTC
TRBJ2-7 | NA | TRBD1 | TRBV20-1 | CSADDRGHSNEQYF | TGCAGTGCTGATGACAGGGGGCATTCTAACGAGCAGTACTTC
TRBJ1-1 | NA | NA | TRBV20-1 | CSARKDKNTEAFF | TGCAGTGCTAGAAAAGACAAGAACACTGAAGCTTTCTTT
TRBJ2-5 | NA | TRBD1 | TRBV6-1 | CASSRGQGKTQYF | TGTGCCAGCAGCCGGGGACAGGGAAAGACCCAGTACTTC